Detailed here is one T cell receptor beta chain. The antigen is undetermined. This sample is part of a study of human T cells and chemical hapten exposure. Whole-study context: A mostly female patient group had alopecia areata, totalis or universalis.

The V end lost 7 bases, the J end lost 6 bases, and 24 bases lay between the germline ends. This CDR3 region has 17 residues. Germline values: CDR1 LGHNA, CDR2 YNFKEQ. TCRdb re-called the RACE reads through MiXCR, storing one row per CDR3 protein. This table holds more than 85,000 distinct CDR3 sequences, 9.5% to 11% found once. Time point here: patch test 2, 6 weeks after DPC sensitization. Sample treatment: therapeutic diphenylcyclopropenone sensitization with weekly scalp DPC. Blood sampling occurred before each patch-test application. Overall study findings and caveats: Versus controls, expanded TCRs had significantly more large CDR3 similarity clusters.

The gene calls are TRBV4-2 and TRBJ1-4; D is unresolved. This sample comprised whole blood, obtained in connection with sensitization to the hapten diphenylcyclopropenone (DPC). The origin of this receptor is a man between 40 and 49 years old with alopecia areata. Some clones in this sample may be carry-over from other donors' samples. In DNA form, the CDR3 reads TGTGCCAGCACCCTAACGGTGCGGGTGGCGGGTGATGAAAAACTGTTTTTT. It translates to CASTLTVRVAGDEKLFF.